A single sample is the source of the 2 T cell receptor beta chains below, sequenced in a study of CD8 T cells in ankylosing spondylitis. Study observations and caveats: A TCR beta motif of 8 or 9 highly homologous variants appeared characteristic of ankylosing spondylitis blood.

TCRdb processed the 5' RACE reads anew with MiXCR; each CDR3 protein has one entry. The table shows 750,000 to 850,000 distinct CDR3 sequences, with approximately 12% occurring only once. These TCRs' antigens remain unknown. Input material: blood, either unsorted or a sorted T cell fraction (not recorded which). Receptors were obtained from a male donor with ankylosing spondylitis.

This clonotype was detected a few times. The CDR3 coding sequence is TGTGCCAGCAGCCAAGATCGAAACAGGGGCTTTTACACAGATACGCAGTATTTT. This codes for CASSQDRNRGFYTDTQYF. The rearrangement uses TRBV4-2 and TRBJ2-3, with 7 bases lining up with TRBD1. Germline V gene sequence: CDR1 LGHNA, CDR2 YNFKEQ. This CDR3 has 18 residues. The junction had 11 bases not matched to a gene; V was cut back by 0 bases and J by 2 bases.

About this clonotype itself: One base away lies a much larger clone, so this may be a sequencing read error. This chain joins TRBV29-1 and TRBJ2-6; D not resolved. This CDR3 contains 15 residues. Trimming took 4 bases from V and 5 from J, leaving 15 bases between them. Germline assignment: CDR1 SQVTM and CDR2 ANQGSEA. The CDR3 region is CSVVGGPKRANVLTF. The CDR3, as DNA: TGCAGCGTTGTAGGTGGCCCAAAACGGGCCAACGTCCTGACTTTC.